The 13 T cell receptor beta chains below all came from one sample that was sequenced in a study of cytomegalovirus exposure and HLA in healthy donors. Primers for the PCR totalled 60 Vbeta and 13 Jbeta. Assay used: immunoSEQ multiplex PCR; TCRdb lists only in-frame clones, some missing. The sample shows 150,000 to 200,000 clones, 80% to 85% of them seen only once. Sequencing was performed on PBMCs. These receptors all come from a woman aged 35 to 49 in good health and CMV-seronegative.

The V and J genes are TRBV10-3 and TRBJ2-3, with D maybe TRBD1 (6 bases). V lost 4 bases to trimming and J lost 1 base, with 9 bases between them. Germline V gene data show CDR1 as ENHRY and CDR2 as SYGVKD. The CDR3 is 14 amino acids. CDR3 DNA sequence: TGTGCCATCAGTGTGAACAGGGGCACAGATACGCAGTATTTT. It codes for CAISVNRGTDTQYF.

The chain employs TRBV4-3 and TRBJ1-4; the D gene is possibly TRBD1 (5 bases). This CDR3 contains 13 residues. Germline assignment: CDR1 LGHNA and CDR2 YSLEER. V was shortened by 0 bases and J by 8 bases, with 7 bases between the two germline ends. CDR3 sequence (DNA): TGCGCCAGCAGCCAAGAGGGGCGGGAAAAACTGTTTTTT. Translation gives CASSQEGREKLFF.

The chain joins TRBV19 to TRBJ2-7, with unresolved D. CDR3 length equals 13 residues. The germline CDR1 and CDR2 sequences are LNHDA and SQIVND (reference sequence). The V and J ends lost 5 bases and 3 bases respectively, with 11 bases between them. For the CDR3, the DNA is TGTGCCAGTAGTTTTCAGGCGAGCTACGAGCAGTACTTC. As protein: CASSFQASYEQYF.

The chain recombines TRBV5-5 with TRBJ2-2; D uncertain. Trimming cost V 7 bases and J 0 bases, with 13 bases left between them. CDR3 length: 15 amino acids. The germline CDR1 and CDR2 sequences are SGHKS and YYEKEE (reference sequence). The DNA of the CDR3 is TGTGCCAGCTCCTTGGAGCCGTCGAACACCGGGGAGCTGTTTTTT. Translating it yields CASSLEPSNTGELFF.

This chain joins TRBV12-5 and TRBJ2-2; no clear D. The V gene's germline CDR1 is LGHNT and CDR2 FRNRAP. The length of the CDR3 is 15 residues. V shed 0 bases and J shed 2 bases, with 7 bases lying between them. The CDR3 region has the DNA TGTGCTAGTGGTTTGGTATCAGGAAACACCGGGGAGCTGTTTTTT. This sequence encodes CASGLVSGNTGELFF.

The CDR3 reads CASSLMAAEGTQYF. The CDR3 region has the DNA TGTGCCAGCAGCTTAATGGCAGCCGAGGGGACCCAGTACTTC. The chain carries TRBV7-3 and TRBJ2-5, with D possibly matching TRBD2 (5 bases). V gave up 1 base and J gave up 7 bases, with 13 bases separating them. The CDR3 spans 14 residues. Germline V gene sequence: CDR1 SGHTA, CDR2 FQGTGA. Based on the CDR3 plus reference TRBV7-3 and TRBJ2-5, the full variable domain is GAGVSQTPSNKVTEKGKYVELRCDPISGHTALYWYRQSLGQGPEFLIYFQGTGAADDSGLPNDRFFAVRPEGSVSTLKIQRTERGDSAVYLCASSLMAAEGTQYFGPGTRLLVL.

The CDR3 sequence is CASSPSSGRENEQFF. CDR3 nucleotide sequence: TGCGCCAGCAGCCCCTCTAGCGGGAGAGAGAATGAGCAGTTCTTC. The chain carries TRBV5-1 and TRBJ2-1; 10 bases are shared with TRBD2. The germline CDR1 and CDR2 sequences are SGHRS and YFSETQ. Trimming cost V 4 bases and J 7 bases; bases outside gene matches: 8. This CDR3 has 15 residues.

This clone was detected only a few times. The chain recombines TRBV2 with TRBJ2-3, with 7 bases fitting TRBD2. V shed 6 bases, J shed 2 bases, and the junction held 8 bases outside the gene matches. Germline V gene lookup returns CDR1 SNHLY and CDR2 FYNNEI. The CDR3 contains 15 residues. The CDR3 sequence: CASRGRAPHTDTQYF. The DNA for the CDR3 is TGTGCCAGCAGGGGGAGGGCCCCTCACACAGATACGCAGTATTTT.

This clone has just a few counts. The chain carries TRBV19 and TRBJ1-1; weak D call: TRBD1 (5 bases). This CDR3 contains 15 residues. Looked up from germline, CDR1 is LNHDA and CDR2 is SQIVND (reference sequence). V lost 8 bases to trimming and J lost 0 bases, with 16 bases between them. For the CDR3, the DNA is TGTGCCAGTGGGGGGTCTGGGGAGCTGAACACTGAAGCTTTCTTT. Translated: CASGGSGELNTEAFF.

The CDR3 DNA reads TGTGCCAGTAGTATGCCTGGGGGGACCATATATTTT. The encoded protein is CASSMPGGTIYF. The rearrangement joins TRBV19 to TRBJ1-3, with a tentative D call TRBD1 (5 bases). Germline V gene lookup returns CDR1 LNHDA and CDR2 SQIVND (reference sequence). Trimming shortened V by 3 bases and J by 10 bases, and 10 bases separated the two germline ends. The CDR3 is 12 residues long.

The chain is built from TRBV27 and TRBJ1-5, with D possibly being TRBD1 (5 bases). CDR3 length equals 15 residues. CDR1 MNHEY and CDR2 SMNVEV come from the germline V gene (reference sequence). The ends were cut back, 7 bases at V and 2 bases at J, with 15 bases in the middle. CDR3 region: CASTTNGAGNQPQHF. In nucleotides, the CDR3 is TGTGCCAGCACGACGAATGGGGCTGGCAATCAGCCCCAGCATTTT.

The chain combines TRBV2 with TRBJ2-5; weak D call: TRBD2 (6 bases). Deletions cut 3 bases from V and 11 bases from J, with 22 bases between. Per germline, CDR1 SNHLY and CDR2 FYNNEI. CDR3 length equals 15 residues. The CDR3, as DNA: TGTGCCAGCAGTGATCAGGTTGGCGGGATCGGGGAGCAGTACTTC. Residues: CASSDQVGGIGEQYF.

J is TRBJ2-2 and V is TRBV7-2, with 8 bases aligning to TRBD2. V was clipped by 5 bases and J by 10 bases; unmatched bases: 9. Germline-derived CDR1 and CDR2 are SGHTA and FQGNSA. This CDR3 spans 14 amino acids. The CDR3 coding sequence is TGTGCCAGCAGCCGGGGGCTAGCGGGTGAGGAGCTGTTTTTT. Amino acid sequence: CASSRGLAGEELFF. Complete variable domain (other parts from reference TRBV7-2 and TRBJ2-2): GAGVSQSPSNKVTEKGKDVELRCDPISGHTALYWYRQSLGQGLEFLIYFQGNSAPDKSGLPSDRFSAERTGGSVSTLTIQRTQQEDSAVYLCASSRGLAGEELFFGEGSRLTVL.